The 14 T cell receptor beta chains listed next were all sequenced from one sample in a study of blood T cells in healthy people across ages. A second about 6 to 11 cycle PCR used barcoded and J-beta primers. TCRdb reprocessed the 5' RACE reads via MiXCR and lists one record per CDR3 protein. The table includes 1 million or so distinct CDR3 sequences, approximately 25% detected once. These sequences were also reported in another study, on T cells of mothers and their children.

The source material was blood. Receptors originate from a girl between 2 and 10 years old in good health.

The rearrangement links TRBV10-3 to TRBJ2-1; 8 bases agree with TRBD2. CDR3 length: 16 amino acids. Germline V gene lookup returns CDR1 ENHRY and CDR2 SYGVKD. The junction had 12 bases not matched to a gene; V was cut back by 7 bases and J by 4 bases. This CDR3 is CAINSEAGVGYNEQFF. As DNA, the CDR3 is TGTGCCATCAACTCGGAAGCGGGAGTGGGGTACAATGAGCAGTTCTTC.

The chain is built from TRBV5-1 and TRBJ2-5; D may be TRBD2 (7 bases). The DNA end favors TRBJ2-1, so the J call may be wrong. Germline assignment: CDR1 SGHRS and CDR2 YFSETQ. The CDR3 sequence is 15 residues long. The CDR3, as DNA: TGCGCCAGCAGCTTGCAGGGGCTAGCGGATAATGAGCAGTTCTTC. This encodes CASSLQGLADNEQFF.

The sample holds a few counts of this clonotype. The chain joins TRBV18 to TRBJ1-4; D perhaps matches TRBD1 (5 bases). Germline CDR1 and CDR2: KGHSH and LQKENI. The length of the CDR3 is 13 residues. Trimming pared 5 bases from V and 8 bases from J, leaving 12 bases between. Here the CDR3 reads CASSEQEAEKLFF. CDR3 coding DNA: TGTGCCAGCTCAGAACAGGAAGCGGAAAAACTGTTTTTT.

This chain links TRBV12-3 or TRBV12-4 with TRBJ2-7; D gene ambiguous. V was shortened by 3 bases and J by 8 bases, with 11 bases between the two germline ends. CDR3 length: 12 amino acids. The CDR3 sequence: CASSFCGIKQYF. CDR3 nucleotides: TGTGCCAGCAGTTTTTGTGGTATAAAGCAGTACTTC.

V gene TRBV7-8 combines with J gene TRBJ1-2; TRBD1 matches 9 bases. Germline V gives CDR1 SGHVS, CDR2 FQNEAQ. The CDR3 totals 15 residues. Trimming took 4 bases from V and 8 from J; bases not matched to a gene: 11. The CDR3 is CASSSSGTGNGGYTF. In DNA, the CDR3 is TGTGCCAGCAGCTCATCCGGGACAGGGAATGGGGGCTACACCTTC.

V usage is TRBV12-3 or TRBV12-4 and J usage is TRBJ1-1; maybe TRBD1 (5 bases). V gave up 3 bases and J gave up 6 bases, with 17 bases separating them. The CDR3 is 15 amino acids. CDR3 sequence (DNA): TGTGCCAGCAGTTTTGCCCCGCGGGGCTGGTCTGAAGCTTTCTTT. This gives the protein CASSFAPRGWSEAFF.

The chain combines TRBV4-3 with TRBJ2-4; TRBD2 matches 11 bases. V was pared by 0 bases and J by 11 bases, with 9 bases of the junction left unmatched. This CDR3 contains 16 residues. Germline lookup yields CDR1 LGHNA and CDR2 YSLEER. The CDR3: CASSQDPSSGGPLQYF. The DNA for the CDR3 is TGCGCCAGCAGCCAAGATCCGTCTAGCGGGGGGCCCCTTCAGTACTTC.

This clonotype occurred a few times. This chain links TRBV4-1 with TRBJ1-6; 11 bases agree with TRBD1. The germline gives CDR1 MGHRA, CDR2 YSYEKL. The CDR3 runs 15 residues. J gave up 8 bases and V 1 base, and 1 base lay outside the gene matches. CDR3 in DNA: TGCGCCAGCAGCCAAGGGACAGGGGGCGATTCACCCCTCCACTTT. It encodes CASSQGTGGDSPLHF.

This rearrangement joins TRBV7-8 to TRBJ1-6, with a possible D match to TRBD1 (6 bases). Germline V gene lookup returns CDR1 SGHVS and CDR2 FQNEAQ. The CDR3 is made up of 17 amino acids. V lost 4 bases to trimming and J lost 5 bases, with 18 bases between them. CDR3 coding DNA: TGTGCCAGCAGCTCAGAGGGGGGAATATTCGATAATTCACCCCTCCACTTT. Translation gives CASSSEGGIFDNSPLHF. Supplemented by reference TRBV7-8 and TRBJ1-6, the full variable domain reads GAGVSQSPRYKVAKRGQDVALRCDPISGHVSLFWYQQALGQGPEFLTYFQNEAQLDKSGLPSDRFFAERPEGSVSTLKIQRTQQEDSAVYLCASSSEGGIFDNSPLHFGNGTRLTVT.

The chain combines TRBV7-2 with TRBJ2-3; TRBD2 matches at 13 bases. Germline CDR1 and CDR2: SGHTA and FQGNSA. This CDR3 has 17 amino acids. The V gene end was trimmed by 4 bases and the J gene end by 5 bases; junction bases not matched to a gene: 9. The CDR3 loop is CASSWLTSGGSGDTQYF. Written as DNA, the CDR3 is TGTGCCAGCAGCTGGTTGACTAGCGGGGGGTCGGGAGATACGCAGTATTTT.

This clonotype was picked up a small number of times. This chain joins TRBV5-1 and TRBJ2-5; 10 bases are a match to TRBD2. The DNA end favors TRBJ2-1, so the J call may be wrong. The germline V gene encodes CDR1 SGHRS and CDR2 YFSETQ. This CDR3 contains 15 residues. CDR3 coding DNA: TGCGCCAGCAGCCTCGGGACTAGCGTTTCCAATGAGCAGTTCTTC. This sequence encodes CASSLGTSVSNEQFF.

The V and J genes are TRBV15 and TRBJ2-5, with 7 bases matching TRBD1. CDR1 and CDR2 (germline): LNHNV, YYDKDF (reference sequence). This CDR3 has 16 amino acids. J lost 2 bases, V lost 1 base, and 7 bases had no gene match. CDR3 nucleotide sequence: TGTGCCACCAGCAGAGGGGACAGCGACTTTCAAGAGACCCAGTACTTC. Translated: CATSRGDSDFQETQYF.

The table lists this clonotype with many counts. CDR3 DNA sequence: TGTGCCAGCAGCGCCCCGGGACTAGCGGGCCCTAGGAACAATGAGCAGTTCTTC. Translating it yields CASSAPGLAGPRNNEQFF. The chain has TRBV7-8 and TRBJ2-1; 12 positions match TRBD2. The CDR3 runs 18 residues. Looked up from germline, CDR1 is SGHVS and CDR2 is FQNEAQ. V lost 5 bases, J lost 5 bases, and 13 bases stayed unmatched. Drawing the rest from reference TRBV7-8 and TRBJ2-1, the complete variable domain is GAGVSQSPRYKVAKRGQDVALRCDPISGHVSLFWYQQALGQGPEFLTYFQNEAQLDKSGLPSDRFFAERPEGSVSTLKIQRTQQEDSAVYLCASSAPGLAGPRNNEQFFGPGTRLTVL.

The CDR3 reads CASSETLRPPYNEQFF. In DNA, the CDR3 is TGTGCCAGCAGTGAAACCCTCCGACCGCCCTACAATGAGCAGTTCTTC. The chain links TRBV25-1 to TRBJ2-1, with D unresolved. The CDR3 contains 16 residues. Germline loops: CDR1 MGHDK, CDR2 SYGVNS. Trimming took 2 bases from V and 2 from J, leaving 13 bases between them.